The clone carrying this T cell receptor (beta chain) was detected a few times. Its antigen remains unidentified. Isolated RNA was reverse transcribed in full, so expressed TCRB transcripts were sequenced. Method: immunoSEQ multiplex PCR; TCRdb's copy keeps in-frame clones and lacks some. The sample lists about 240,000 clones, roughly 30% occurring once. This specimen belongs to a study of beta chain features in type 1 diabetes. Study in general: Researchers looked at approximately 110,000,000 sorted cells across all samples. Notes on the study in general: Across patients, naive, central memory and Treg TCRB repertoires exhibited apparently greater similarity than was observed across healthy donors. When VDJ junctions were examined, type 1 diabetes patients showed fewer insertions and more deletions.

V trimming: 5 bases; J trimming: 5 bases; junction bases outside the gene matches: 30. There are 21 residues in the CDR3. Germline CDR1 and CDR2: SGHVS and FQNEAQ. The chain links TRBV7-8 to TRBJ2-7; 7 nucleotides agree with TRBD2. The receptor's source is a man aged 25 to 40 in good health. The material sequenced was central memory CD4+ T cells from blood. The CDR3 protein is CASSVLRISFTNGRTRNEQYF. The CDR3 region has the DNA TGTGCCAGCAGCGTTCTCCGGATCTCCTTTACAAACGGGAGGACGAGAAACGAGCAGTACTTC.